This T cell receptor beta chain originates from a study of tumor-infiltrating lymphocytes in glioblastoma multiforme. Germline lookup yields CDR1 SGHAT and CDR2 FQDESV (reference sequence). The CDR3 spans 16 residues. TCRB libraries came from RNA via three nested multiplex PCR rounds. TCRB-specific cDNA synthesis used roughly 0.5 ug of total RNA. Unique molecular identifiers were not described for the libraries. TCRdb reanalysed the multiplex PCR reads using MiXCR and keeps one entry per CDR3 protein. This sample carries around 8,600 distinct CDR3 sequences, about 79% of them seen once, and the ten largest clones take roughly 76%. Study conclusions and caveats: Only one glioblastoma patient had TCR and mutation analysis. Detected clone frequencies may not reflect cell counts, being RNA-based.

As regards this clonotype: Its antigen is not known. One junction end does not reproduce the germline sequence, and a read error may be involved.

The chain is built from TRBV11-1 and TRBJ1-2; perhaps TRBD1 as D (6 bases). This receptor was identified in a male donor with glioblastoma. The sample comprised brain tumor tissue. For the CDR3, the DNA is TGTGCCAGCAGGGATCTCAGACAGGTGAATGGCTATGGCTGCACCTTC. Its translation is CASRDLRQVNGYGCTF.